The source of this T cell receptor (beta chain) is a study of blood T cell repertoires in COVID-19. Enrolled through a virtual design, the participants were between roughly 18 and 89 years of age and came from under 25 US areas. This CDR3 has 14 amino acids. Germline lookup yields CDR1 SGHAT and CDR2 FQNNGV. J lost 9 bases, V lost 4 bases, and 6 bases had no gene match. In the original workflow: Nucleated cell counts were estimated from reference gene primer amplification. Assay used: immunoSEQ multiplex PCR; TCRdb lists only in-frame clones, some missing. V, J and clone size were drawn from that table, and D and trimming were deduced from the DNA. There are around 420,000 clones in the sample; roughly 90% occur only once, and over 2% lies in the top ten.

The sequenced sample was PBMCs or T cells enriched from blood (not recorded which). V is TRBV11-2 and J is TRBJ2-1, with TRBD1 identical over 10 bases. This sequence was found in a middle-aged woman with acute COVID-19. The CDR3 reads CASSSLGQGSEQFF. For the CDR3, the DNA is TGTGCCAGCAGCTCCCTGGGACAGGGGTCTGAGCAGTTCTTC.